This TCR beta chain was retrieved from a study of T cells in Graves' hyperthyroidism and ophthalmopathy. Whole-study results and caveats: Blood also contained most expanded thyroid clonotypes above 0.001. A 13 V-J model separated ophthalmopathy from stable hyperthyroidism.

Authors of the study amplified TCR beta CDR3 regions from RNA transcripts. In the first-round RT-PCR of the TCR CDR3, the HTBI primer set was used. One entry per CDR3 protein results from TCRdb running MiXCR on the multiplex PCR reads. The data hold some 300,000 distinct CDR3 sequences, with around a fifth observed a single time. Ophthalmopathy patients showed a Clinical Activity Score of at least 3, NOSPECS grade of at least 4 and duration under 3 months. The V gene's germline CDR1 is SQVTM and CDR2 ANQGSEA. V was clipped by 7 bases and J by 3 bases, with 13 bases between them. The CDR3 is 12 amino acids. Many counts were recorded for this clonotype. Its cognate antigen is unknown.

The source material was blood. The V gene is TRBV29-1, the J gene TRBJ2-7; possible D gene TRBD1, 5 bases. The sequence derives from a man aged 50 or older with Graves' ophthalmopathy. Here the CDR3 reads CSGGGHYYEQYF. The CDR3 nucleotides read TGCAGCGGGGGTGGACACTACTACGAGCAGTACTTC.